This TCR beta chain was documented in a study of STAT5B mutations in CD4+ large granular lymphocyte leukemia. General study points: Without HLA matching, higher CD4+ than CD8+ T-LGLL clonality could reflect small sample size. CD4-sorted patient repertoires seemed more clonal than healthy CD4+ repertoires.

This was a survey-level run. Original data processing: The detection floor for productive clonotype frequency was 2.59 x 10-5. Sequenced by immunoSEQ multiplex PCR; TCRdb stores in-frame clones only, minus some. V, J and clone size were drawn from that table, and D and trimming were deduced from the DNA. The sample includes 30,000 to 40,000 clones, 76% of them seen just once. The CDR3 length is 15 residues. V was cut by 3 bases and J by 2 bases, with 13 bases left in between. Germline CDR1 SGHTA, CDR2 FQGNSA. On this clone itself: Antigen specificity is unknown. The same CDR3 is also encoded by other DNA sequences in this sample.

The receptor was isolated from a human donor in good health. Sequences were obtained from CD4+ T cells from blood buffy coats. The chain joins TRBV7-2 to TRBJ2-5; D might be TRBD2 (6 bases). Written as DNA, the CDR3 is TGTGCCAGCAGCTTGGGGCGGGGCGGGCAAGAGACCCAGTACTTC. Amino acids: CASSLGRGGQETQYF.